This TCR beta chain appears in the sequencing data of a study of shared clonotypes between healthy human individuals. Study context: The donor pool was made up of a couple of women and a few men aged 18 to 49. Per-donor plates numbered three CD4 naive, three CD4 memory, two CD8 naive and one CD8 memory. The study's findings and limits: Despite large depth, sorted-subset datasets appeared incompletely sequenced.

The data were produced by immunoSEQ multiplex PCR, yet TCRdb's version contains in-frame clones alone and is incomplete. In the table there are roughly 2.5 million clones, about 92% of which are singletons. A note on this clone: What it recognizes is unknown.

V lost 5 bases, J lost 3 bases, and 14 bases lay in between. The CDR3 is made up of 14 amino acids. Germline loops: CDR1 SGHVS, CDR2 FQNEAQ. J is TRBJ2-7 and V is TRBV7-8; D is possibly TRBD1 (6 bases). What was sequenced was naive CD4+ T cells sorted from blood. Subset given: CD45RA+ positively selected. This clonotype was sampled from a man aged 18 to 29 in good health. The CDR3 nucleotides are TGTGCCAGCAGCCCGCGGACAGCTAGCTACGAGCAGTACTTC. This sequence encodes CASSPRTASYEQYF.